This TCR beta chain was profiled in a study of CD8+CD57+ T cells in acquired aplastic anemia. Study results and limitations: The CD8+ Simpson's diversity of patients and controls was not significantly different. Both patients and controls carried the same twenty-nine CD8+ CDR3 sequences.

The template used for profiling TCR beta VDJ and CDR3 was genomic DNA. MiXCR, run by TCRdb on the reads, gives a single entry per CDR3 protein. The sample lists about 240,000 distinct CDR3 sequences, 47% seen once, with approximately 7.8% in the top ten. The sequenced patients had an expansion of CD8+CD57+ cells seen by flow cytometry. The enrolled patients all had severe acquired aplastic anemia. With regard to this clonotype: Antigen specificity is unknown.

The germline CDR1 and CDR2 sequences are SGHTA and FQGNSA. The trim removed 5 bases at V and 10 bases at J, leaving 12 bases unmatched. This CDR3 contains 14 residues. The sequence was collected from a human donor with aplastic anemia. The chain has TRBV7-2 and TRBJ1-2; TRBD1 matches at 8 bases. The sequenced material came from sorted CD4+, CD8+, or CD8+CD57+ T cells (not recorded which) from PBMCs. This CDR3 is CASSAGQGLGPYTF. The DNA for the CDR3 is TGTGCCAGCAGCGCCGGACAGGGTTTAGGGCCCTACACCTTC. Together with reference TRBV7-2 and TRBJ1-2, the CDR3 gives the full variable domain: GAGVSQSPSNKVTEKGKDVELRCDPISGHTALYWYRQSLGQGLEFLIYFQGNSAPDKSGLPSDRFSAERTGGSVSTLTIQRTQQEDSAVYLCASSAGQGLGPYTFGSGTRLTVV.